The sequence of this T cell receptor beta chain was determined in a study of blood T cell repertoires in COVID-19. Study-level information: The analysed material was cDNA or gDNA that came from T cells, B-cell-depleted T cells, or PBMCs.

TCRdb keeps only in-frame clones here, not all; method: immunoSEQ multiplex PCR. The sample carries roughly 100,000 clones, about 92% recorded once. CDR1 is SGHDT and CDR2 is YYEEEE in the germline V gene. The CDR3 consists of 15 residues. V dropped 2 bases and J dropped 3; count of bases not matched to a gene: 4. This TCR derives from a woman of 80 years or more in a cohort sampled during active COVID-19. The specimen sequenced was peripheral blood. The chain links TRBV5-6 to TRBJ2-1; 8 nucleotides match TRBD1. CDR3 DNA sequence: TGTGCCAGCAGCTTCAGGACAGGGATCTACAATGAGCAGTTCTTC. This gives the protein CASSFRTGIYNEQFF. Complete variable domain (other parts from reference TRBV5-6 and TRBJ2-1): DAGVTQSPTHLIKTRGQQVTLRCSPKSGHDTVSWYQQALGQGPQFIFQYYEEEERQRGNFPDRFSGHQFPNYSSELNVNALLLGDSALYLCASSFRTGIYNEQFFGPGTRLTVL.